This TCR beta chain stems from a study of cytomegalovirus exposure and HLA in healthy donors. General study points: HLA alleles showed associations with fewer than 20,000 TCR beta sequences in a later analysis, at a 0.05 false discovery rate.

The CDR3 extends over 11 amino acids. Looked up from germline, CDR1 is DFQATT and CDR2 is SNEGSKA (reference sequence). V was pared by 5 bases and J by 7 bases, with 1 base of the junction left unmatched. PCR employed 60 Vbeta and 13 Jbeta primers. The data were produced by immunoSEQ multiplex PCR, yet TCRdb's version contains in-frame clones alone and is incomplete. Here the sample spans some 200,000 clones, roughly 80% being singletons. To note about this clone: Antigen unknown.

This chain joins TRBV20-1 and TRBJ2-2, with 7 nucleotides matching TRBD2. The TCR comes from a woman aged 18-29 years in good health and CMV-seronegative. The sequenced sample consisted of PBMCs. Written as DNA, the CDR3 is TGCAGTGCTGCGGGGGTCGGGGAGCTGTTTTTT. This encodes CSAAGVGELFF.